This T cell receptor beta chain derives from a study of blood T cell repertoires in COVID-19. Germline V gives CDR1 KGHDR, CDR2 SFDVKD. J lost 4 bases, V lost 3 bases, and 8 bases had no gene match. The CDR3 totals 17 residues. Study members were between 18 and 89 years old and lived in 24 US regions. Recovered participants had two consecutive negative NP/OP PCR tests, healthcare professional clearance, or symptom resolution. Libraries were prepared by immunoSEQ multiplex PCR; TCRdb keeps only in-frame clonotypes and omits some of them. The top ten clones hold around 1.7% of a sample with a few hundred thousand clones, roughly 90% of them seen once.

This chain joins TRBV24-1 and TRBJ2-1, with TRBD2 identical over 10 bases. Material: PBMCs or T cells enriched from blood (not recorded which). This TCR was sampled from a woman aged 25 to 39 who had recovered from COVID-19. The CDR3 DNA reads TGTGCCACCAGTGATAATGGCCTAGCGGGAGAGTACAATGAGCAGTTCTTC. Protein: CATSDNGLAGEYNEQFF.